This TCR beta chain is drawn from a study of regulatory T cells in long-lasting Graves disease. Study results and caveats: In persistent patients, shared public clonotypes (under 3,000) outnumbered those in new patients (approximately 880).

The TCR beta library used iRepertoire HTBI primers with Arm-PCR amplification of CDR3. Each CDR3 protein gets one entry after TCRdb re-called the multiplex PCR reads with MiXCR. This table has some 330,000 distinct CDR3 sequences, approximately 25% appearing once. Stated time point: persistent/refractory GD, antithyroid drugs over 5 years with positive TRAb. Researchers made the TCR library from RNA that was extracted from PBMCs. The ends were cut back, 0 bases at V and 6 bases at J, with 10 bases in the middle. Germline assignment: CDR1 SGHRS and CDR2 YFSETQ. This CDR3 has 13 residues. As for this clonotype: No antigen is known for it.

This sample comprised peripheral blood mononuclear cells (PBMCs), obtained when the disease was refractory, from a patient treated with antithyroid drugs. The TCR was taken from a woman aged 40-49 years with Graves disease. V gene TRBV5-1 combines with J gene TRBJ2-7; perhaps D is TRBD1 or TRBD2 (5 bases each). CDR3 DNA sequence: TGCGCCAGCAGCTTGGTTTGGGGGAGCGAGCAGTACTTC. The encoded protein is CASSLVWGSEQYF.